Listed below are T cell receptor beta chains from one sample, sequenced in a study of blood T cell repertoires in COVID-19. Data came from immunoSEQ multiplex PCR; TCRdb stores just in-frame clones and leaves some out. The table has about 300,000 clones, roughly 86% seen once. Input material: peripheral blood. These receptors originate from a woman aged 30 to 39 with COVID-19, enrolled during active disease. Both conserved end residues are part of each CDR3. Each record gives: J gene, clone size, V gene, D gene, CDR3 DNA, CDR3 protein. A D gene is named only where the DNA matches it firmly. Rows may omit the clone size; those that give it use once, few, many or a size class.

TRBJ1-5,-,TRBV7-8,-,TGTGCCAGCAGCTCTGGCGGGAGGGCCAATCAGCCCCAGCATTTT,CASSSGGRANQPQHF
TRBJ2-5,-,TRBV6-1,TRBD2,TGTGCCAGCAGTGACGGTTTAGCTAGCGGGGGGGAGACCCAGTACTTC,CASSDGLASGGETQYF
TRBJ1-2,-,TRBV5-4,-,TGTGCCAGCAGCATAAACTACAGGGTTAACTATGGCTACACCTTC,CASSINYRVNYGYTF
TRBJ1-5,-,TRBV6-5,TRBD1,TGTGCCAGCAGACCCGACAGGGGGCCGAATCAGCCCCAGCATTTT,CASRPDRGPNQPQHF
TRBJ1-1,-,TRBV30,TRBD1,TGTGCCTGGACCGGACAGGGATGGACTGAAGCTTTCTTT,CAWTGQGWTEAFF
TRBJ2-1,-,TRBV5-8,TRBD2,TGTGCCAGCAGCTTGGGACTAGCGGTGTACAATGAGCAGTTCTTC,CASSLGLAVYNEQFF
TRBJ1-1,-,TRBV6-5,-,TGTGCCAGCAGCTATGGGGGCATGAACACTGAAGCTTTCTTT,CASSYGGMNTEAFF
TRBJ2-1,once,TRBV7-9,-,TGTACGGTCCGAAGAGGCAATGAGCAGTTCTTC,CTVRRGNEQFF
TRBJ1-2,few,TRBV11-2,-,TGTGCCAGCAGCTCCCAGAACAGGGTCGGGGGCTACACCTTC,CASSSQNRVGGYTF
TRBJ1-4,-,TRBV4-3,-,TGCGCCAGCAGCCAAGATAATATATTGGACAGACTAAATGAAAAACTGTTTTTT,CASSQDNILDRLNEKLFF
TRBJ2-5,-,TRBV7-9,-,TGTGCCAGCAGCTCCCCCGGGTTCCAAGAGACCCAGTACTTC,CASSSPGFQETQYF
TRBJ2-1,-,TRBV9,TRBD2,TGTGCCAGCAGCGTAGCCGATGGGACTACCAGTCTTCATGAGCAGTTCTTC,CASSVADGTTSLHEQFF
TRBJ1-2,few,TRBV19,-,TGTGCCAGTAGCATGGGAGGCAGCCTCTATGGCTACACCTTC,CASSMGGSLYGYTF
TRBJ1-1,-,TRBV19,TRBD1,TGTGCCAGTAGTCAACAGGGGGGAACTGAAGCTTTCTTT,CASSQQGGTEAFF
TRBJ1-2,-,TRBV7-9,-,TGTGCCAGCAGCTTAGAGGGAGCGGAATTGGGAGATGGCTACACCTTC,CASSLEGAELGDGYTF
TRBJ2-2,-,TRBV3-1/TRBV3-2,-,TGTGCCAGCAGCACCTCGCGGGGGAACACCGGGGAGCTGTTTTTT,CASSTSRGNTGELFF
TRBJ2-6,-,TRBV14,-,TGTGCCAGCAGCCGGGAGGCCACCTACTCTGGGGCCAACGTCCTGACTTTC,CASSREATYSGANVLTF
TRBJ2-3,-,TRBV5-1,-,TGCGCCAGCAGCTTGGGTTCAAGCTCTAGCACAGATACGCAGTATTTT,CASSLGSSSSTDTQYF
TRBJ1-4,-,TRBV9,-,TGTGCCAGCAGCCGTAGCGAAGGGTTTGGGCCTAATGAAAAACTGTTTTTT,CASSRSEGFGPNEKLFF
TRBJ1-2,-,TRBV6-5,TRBD1,TGTGCCAGCAGGCGACAGGGGGCAAAAAACTATGGCTACACCTTC,CASRRQGAKNYGYTF
TRBJ1-2,-,TRBV7-9,-,TGTGCCAGCAGCTCCTTCGTTTTGACAGACCGACCTAACTATGGCTACACCTTC,CASSSFVLTDRPNYGYTF
TRBJ2-7,-,TRBV7-3,TRBD1,TGTGCCAGCAGCTCATATACAGGGGACGAGCAGTACTTC,CASSSYTGDEQYF
TRBJ1-2,-,TRBV28,-,TGTGCCAGCGGGGGCCGAGGGAAGGGTGGCTACACCTTC,CASGGRGKGGYTF
TRBJ1-2,once,TRBV29-1,-,TGCAGCGCCCCGACAGATAGGTGGGGCTACACCTTC,CSAPTDRWGYTF
TRBJ2-1,-,TRBV6-5,-,TGTGCCAGCAGGCCCGGGGGTTCGGGATACAATGAGCAGTTCTTC,CASRPGGSGYNEQFF
TRBJ2-7,-,TRBV27,-,TGTGCCAGCAGTTCCCAGGGGCGCGAGGGGGAGCAGTACTTC,CASSSQGREGEQYF
TRBJ1-4,once,TRBV5-8,-,TGTGCCAGCAGCTTGGCCGTGACAACAACTAATGAAAAACTGTTTTTT,CASSLAVTTTNEKLFF
TRBJ2-1,-,TRBV6-1,-,TGTGCCAGCAGTGAAGCGCTCAGCTCCTACAATGAGCAGTTCTTC,CASSEALSSYNEQFF
TRBJ2-3,-,TRBV7-9,-,TGTGCCAGCAGCCAAGGAGCAGATACGCAGTATTTT,CASSQGADTQYF
TRBJ1-1,-,TRBV6-5,-,TGTGCCAGCAGACCGGGACTCAACACTGAAGCTTTCTTT,CASRPGLNTEAFF
TRBJ1-2,few,TRBV6-5,TRBD1,TGTGCCAGCAGTCCAGAGGGAACAGGGGCCTATGGCTACACCTTC,CASSPEGTGAYGYTF
TRBJ1-5,-,TRBV15,TRBD1,TGTGCCACCAGCAGACTGACAGGGGGACTAAATCAGCCCCAGCATTTT,CATSRLTGGLNQPQHF
TRBJ2-2,-,TRBV7-2,-,TGTGCCAGCAGCTTAGAAGCTGCTTCGAACACCGGGGAGCTGTTTTTT,CASSLEAASNTGELFF
TRBJ1-1,-,TRBV20-1,-,TGCAGTGCTAGTATTCTCAACACTGAAGCTTTCTTT,CSASILNTEAFF
TRBJ2-3,-,TRBV3-1/TRBV3-2,-,TGTGCCAGCAGCCATCGAGGGCGCCGATTAGGTGGAGATACGCAGTATTTT,CASSHRGRRLGGDTQYF
TRBJ1-2,-,TRBV6-5,-,TGTGCCAGCAGAGCTGGACAGCCGTATGGCTACACCTTC,CASRAGQPYGYTF
TRBJ1-4,-,TRBV7-6,-,TGTGCCAGCAGCCATAGAGCTGCAACTAATGAAAAACTGTTTTTT,CASSHRAATNEKLFF
TRBJ1-5,-,TRBV18,-,TGTGCCAGCTCACTAGGCGGCGGGGGCAATCAGCCCCAGCATTTT,CASSLGGGGNQPQHF
TRBJ2-1,-,TRBV7-9,-,TGTGCCAGCAGCATAGAAGACACAGTTCAGTTCTTC,CASSIEDTVQFF
TRBJ2-1,many,TRBV6-4,-,TGTGCCAGCAGCGTCGGAGAGGGCCCCAACAATGAGCAGTTCTTC,CASSVGEGPNNEQFF
TRBJ2-3,-,TRBV5-1,TRBD2,TGCGCCAGCAGCTTACGCCCTTTTAGCGGGGTAACAGATACGCAGTATTTT,CASSLRPFSGVTDTQYF
TRBJ1-2,once,TRBV6-5,-,TGTGCCAGCAGTCCCCAGGGCAGGGCCCTCTATGGCTACACCTTC,CASSPQGRALYGYTF
TRBJ2-3,once,TRBV7-2,TRBD1,TGTGCCAGCAGCTCAGGGGACAGGGGGCGCGGGGATACGCAGTATTTT,CASSSGDRGRGDTQYF
TRBJ2-6,-,TRBV7-9,-,TGTGCCAGCAGCTTAGTGTCATCTGGGGCCAACGTCCTGACTTTC,CASSLVSSGANVLTF
TRBJ2-2,-,TRBV6-2/TRBV6-3,TRBD1,TGTGCCAGCAGCCGGACAGGGTCCGGGGAGCTGTTTTTT,CASSRTGSGELFF
TRBJ1-4,once,TRBV18,-,TGTGCCAGCTCACAGGGGGCAACTAATGAAAAACTGTTTTTT,CASSQGATNEKLFF
TRBJ1-4,-,TRBV28,-,TGTGCCAGCAGAAAGTTAACAGGGATCTTGGGTGAAAAACTGTTTTTT,CASRKLTGILGEKLFF
TRBJ1-6,once,TRBV7-3,-,TGTGCCAGCAGCACCGGACAGTATAATTCACCCCTCCACTTT,CASSTGQYNSPLHF
TRBJ2-7,few,TRBV7-9,-,TGTGCCAGCAGCTTAACAAGCTACGAGCAGTACTTC,CASSLTSYEQYF
TRBJ2-7,-,TRBV4-3,-,TGCGCCAGCAGCCAAGGTCCAGGAAACACCTACGAGCAGTACTTC,CASSQGPGNTYEQYF
TRBJ1-5,-,TRBV27,-,TGTGCCAGCGGGAGGAATCAGCCCCAGCATTTT,CASGRNQPQHF
TRBJ1-3,-,TRBV4-1,-,TGCGCCAGCAGCCAACCAGATTTCTCTGGAAACACCATATATTTT,CASSQPDFSGNTIYF
TRBJ2-3,-,TRBV27,-,TGTGCCAGCAGACAGGGTGGAAATACAGATACGCAGTATTTT,CASRQGGNTDTQYF
TRBJ2-3,-,TRBV27,-,TGTGCCAGCAGTTTAGGGGTTCGGGGGGCCAATACTAGCACAGATACGCAGTATTTT,CASSLGVRGANTSTDTQYF
TRBJ1-4,-,TRBV19,-,TGTGCCAGTAGTTGGAGGCACGAGAAGACAGAAAAACTGTTTTTT,CASSWRHEKTEKLFF